These 3 T cell receptor beta chains originate from one sample sequenced in a study of T cell responses to AZD1222 COVID-19 vaccine. Profiling relied on immunoSEQ multiplex PCR, and the TCRdb table lists in-frame clones only, not all of them. There are about 110,000 clones in the sample; roughly 90% occur only once, and around 9.4% lies in the top ten. This specimen was peripheral blood, taken on day 0 of AZD1222 vaccination. These receptor sequences come from an adult in good health.

The rearrangement uses TRBV24-1 and TRBJ1-1; no firm D call. The CDR3 runs 13 residues. Looked up from germline, CDR1 is KGHDR and CDR2 is SFDVKD. With 7 bases removed from V and 4 bases from J, the gap between germline ends came to 12 bases. The CDR3: CATRGGIGTEAFF. CDR3 nucleotides: TGTGCCACCAGAGGAGGGATCGGCACTGAAGCTTTCTTT.

The chain uses TRBV18 and TRBJ1-5; TRBD1 matches at 11 bases. The CDR3 runs 15 residues. J lost 6 bases, V lost 6 bases, and 7 bases had no gene match. CDR1 and CDR2 (germline): KGHSH, LQKENI. CDR3 sequence: CASSPGTGGIQPQHF. The CDR3 nucleotides are TGTGCCAGCTCCCCTGGGACAGGGGGAATTCAGCCCCAGCATTTT. Variable domain in full (rest from reference TRBV18 and TRBJ1-5): NAGVMQNPRHLVRRRGQEARLRCSPMKGHSHVYWYRQLPEEGLKFMVYLQKENIIDESGMPKERFSAEFPKEGPSILRIQQVVRGDSAAYFCASSPGTGGIQPQHFGDGTRLSIL.

The V and J genes are TRBV5-6 and TRBJ2-5; D is ambiguous. Per germline, CDR1 SGHDT and CDR2 YYEEEE. Trimming took 0 bases from V and 7 from J, leaving 10 bases between them. CDR3 length: 13 residues. CDR3: CASSLGSLGTQYF. The CDR3 DNA is TGTGCCAGCAGCTTGGGTAGCCTAGGGACCCAGTACTTC. Filled out from reference TRBV5-6 and TRBJ2-5, the complete variable domain reads DAGVTQSPTHLIKTRGQQVTLRCSPKSGHDTVSWYQQALGQGPQFIFQYYEEEERQRGNFPDRFSGHQFPNYSSELNVNALLLGDSALYLCASSLGSLGTQYFGPGTRLLVL.